This entry describes one T cell receptor beta chain. The antigen remains undetermined. The record originates from a study of T cell repertoires in cytomegalovirus infection. Each CDR3 protein is one row after TCRdb ran MiXCR on the reads. The table includes over 100,000 distinct CDR3 sequences, approximately 28% detected once. Trimming pared 5 bases from V and 2 bases from J, leaving 11 bases between. This CDR3 is 14 amino acids long. The V gene's germline CDR1 is SGHAT and CDR2 FQDESV (reference sequence). The receptor's source is a human donor in good health (CMV status not recorded). Some clones in this sample may be carry-over from other donors' samples. This rearrangement joins TRBV11-1 to TRBJ2-3; either TRBD1 or TRBD2 may fit D (5 bases each). The sample here was CD8+ T cells from cultured PBMCs, taken from culture after CMV antigen stimulation. CDR3 sequence: CASSLGAYTDTQYF. CDR3 sequence (DNA): TGTGCCAGCAGCCTCGGGGCCTACACAGATACGCAGTATTTT.